A single sample is the source of the 8 T cell receptor beta chains below, sequenced in a study of blood T cell repertoires in COVID-19. Repertoires were generated with immunoSEQ multiplex PCR, while TCRdb's copy carries only in-frame clones and drops some. The sample contains more than 40,000 clones, 85% to 90% of which appear only once. Sequencing was carried out using peripheral blood. The receptors shown here come from a man of 80 years or more with acute or convalescent COVID-19.

The V gene is TRBV6-5, the J gene TRBJ2-7; 9 positions match TRBD1. The V gene end was trimmed by 7 bases and the J gene end by 2 bases; junction bases not matched to a gene: 6. CDR1 is MNHEY and CDR2 is SVGAGI in the germline V gene. The CDR3 spans 14 residues. Written as DNA, the CDR3 is TGTGCCAGCAAAGGGACAGGGATCCCCTACGAGCAGTACTTC. Amino acids: CASKGTGIPYEQYF.

The J gene is TRBJ2-7, the V gene TRBV30; TRBD2 matches at 11 bases. CDR1 is GTSNPN, CDR2 SVGIG, per germline (reference sequence). V lost 1 base to trimming and J lost 2 bases; unmatched junction nucleotides: 7. CDR3 size: 16 residues. The CDR3 is CAWSALWGLAAYEQYF. The CDR3 nucleotides read TGTGCCTGGAGTGCCCTTTGGGGACTAGCGGCCTACGAGCAGTACTTC.

V is TRBV4-1 and J is TRBJ2-2; D not certain. Germline values: CDR1 MGHRA, CDR2 YSYEKL. The CDR3 loop spans 13 amino acids. V lost 0 bases to trimming and J lost 8 bases, with 7 bases between them. The CDR3 is CASSQDRVGELFF. The CDR3 coding sequence is TGCGCCAGCAGCCAAGATCGGGTGGGGGAGCTGTTTTTT.

The V gene is TRBV9, the J gene TRBJ1-5; 8 bases fit TRBD1. The CDR3 is 15 residues long. V lost 0 bases, J lost 7 bases, and 6 bases stayed unmatched. The germline CDR1 and CDR2 sequences are SGDLS and YYNGEE. Here the CDR3 DNA reads TGTGCCAGCAGCGTAGATCAGGGGGCAGGACAGCCCCAGCATTTT. Its protein is CASSVDQGAGQPQHF.

This sequence joins TRBV15 and TRBJ1-1; 12 nucleotides agree with TRBD1. The V gene end was trimmed by 0 bases and the J gene end by 5 bases; junction bases not matched to a gene: 10. CDR1 is LNHNV and CDR2 is YYDKDF in the germline V gene (reference sequence). The CDR3 has 18 residues. CDR3 residues: CATSRDMPGQGARTEAFF. For the CDR3, the DNA is TGTGCCACCAGCAGAGATATGCCGGGACAGGGGGCTCGTACTGAAGCTTTCTTT.

A single count supports this clone. CDR3 region: CASSVTPGLAMGTQYF. The DNA for the CDR3 is TGCGCCAGCAGCGTGACCCCCGGGCTAGCTATGGGGACCCAGTACTTC. The chain combines TRBV5-1 with TRBJ2-5; D possibly corresponds to TRBD2 (5 bases). Trimming stripped 4 bases from V and 7 bases from J, with 23 bases between. This CDR3 contains 16 residues. Germline-derived CDR1 and CDR2 are SGHRS and YFSETQ.

The chain links TRBV21-1 to TRBJ1-1; whether TRBD1, the table's D call, matches the DNA was not checked. TRBV21-1 is a pseudogene. This CDR3 region has 13 residues. CDR3 nucleotide sequence: TGTGCCAGCAGCACCCAGGTTAACACTGAAGCTTTCTTT. Its translation: CASSTQVNTEAFF.

V and J are TRBV19 and TRBJ1-6; no clear D gene. The CDR3 is made up of 12 amino acids. CDR1 is LNHDA, CDR2 SQIVND, per germline (reference sequence). The germline V and J ends were trimmed by 10 bases and 8 bases, with 12 bases remaining between them. The CDR3 region is CATGYGDSPLHF. The DNA of the CDR3 is TGTGCCACTGGTTACGGGGATTCACCCCTCCACTTT.